The 32 T cell receptor beta chains listed next were all sequenced from one sample in a study of T cell clonotyping in hematopoietic cell transplantation. Time point noted: recipient sample about 28 days before transplant, after cytoreduction. Here immunoSEQ multiplex PCR was the method, and the copy in TCRdb shows in-frame clones only, minus some. The table has around 11,000 clones, approximately 92% seen once; the top ten hold more than 10%. Source: peripheral blood mononuclear cells, taken before stem cell transplant. The receptors come from a woman between 40 and 50 years old with acute myeloid leukemia. Some clones in this sample may be carry-over from other donors' samples.

In its sample, this clone is large. DNA for the CDR3: TGCGCCAGCAGCTTGGAAGGATTTAGCACCGGGGAGCTGTTTTTT. The encoded protein is CASSLEGFSTGELFF. The J gene is TRBJ2-2, the V gene TRBV5-1; D unclear. The CDR3 spans 15 residues. Germline V gene lookup returns CDR1 SGHRS and CDR2 YFSETQ. V was cut by 0 bases and J by 4 bases, with 10 bases left in between.

The rearrangement joins TRBV7-3 to TRBJ2-7, with TRBD2 as a possible D gene (6 bases). The CDR3 is made up of 14 amino acids. The germline gives CDR1 SGHTA, CDR2 FQGTGA. The V and J ends lost 3 bases and 6 bases respectively, with 15 bases between them. CDR3 sequence: CASSLTSGTIEQYF. CDR3 coding DNA: TGTGCCAGCAGCTTGACTAGTGGGACCATCGAGCAGTACTTC.

The chain combines TRBV14 with TRBJ2-5; 10 positions match TRBD1. Looked up from germline, CDR1 is SGHDN and CDR2 is FVKESK. With V trimmed by 1 base and J by 12 bases, 5 bases remained unmatched. The CDR3 has 13 residues. CDR3 protein: CASSQVQGTGEYF. The CDR3 bases are TGTGCCAGCAGCCAAGTTCAAGGGACAGGGGAGTACTTC.

CDR3 region: CASRAVDRNGYTF. Written as DNA, the CDR3 is TGTGCCAGCAGGGCCGTAGACCGTAATGGCTACACCTTC. The chain is built from TRBV2 and TRBJ1-2; D call uncertain. Looked up from germline, CDR1 is SNHLY and CDR2 is FYNNEI. This CDR3 is built from 13 residues. Trimming left V 6 bases short and J 6 bases short, with 14 bases between.

This clone was recorded only once. The chain is built from TRBV6-5 and TRBJ1-1; the D is unclear. The CDR3 covers 11 residues. V was pared by 6 bases and J by 10 bases, with 12 bases between. Germline V gene data show CDR1 as MNHEY and CDR2 as SVGAGI. CDR3 coding DNA: TGTGCCAGCAGCATGGGAGTAGGAGCTTTCTTT. Its protein product is CASSMGVGAFF.

The chain is built from TRBV10-1 and TRBJ2-5, with a possible D match to TRBD2 (6 bases). The CDR3 totals 13 residues. Trimming cost V 4 bases and J 5 bases, with 11 bases left between them. The germline CDR1 and CDR2 sequences are WNHNN and SYGVQD (reference sequence). The CDR3 here is CASSVGRLETQYF. The CDR3 region has the DNA TGCGCCAGCAGTGTGGGGAGGCTGGAGACCCAGTACTTC.

This clone has a single count. The chain combines TRBV7-8 with TRBJ2-7; 10 bases are shared with TRBD2. V dropped 5 bases and J dropped 2; count of bases not matched to a gene: 3. The CDR3 is 14 amino acids. The germline gives CDR1 SGHVS, CDR2 FQNEAQ. The CDR3 here is CASSPLAGAYEQYF. The CDR3 coding sequence is TGTGCCAGCAGCCCGCTAGCGGGAGCCTACGAGCAGTACTTC.

V is TRBV6-5 and J is TRBJ1-3; D is uncertain. CDR1 MNHEY and CDR2 SVGAGI come from the germline V gene. This CDR3 has 14 amino acids. The germline V and J ends were trimmed by 2 bases and 0 bases, with 5 bases remaining between them. DNA of the CDR3: TGTGCCAGCAGTTACGAGGCCTCTGGAAACACCATATATTTT. As protein: CASSYEASGNTIYF.

J is TRBJ2-7 and V is TRBV5-6; D could derive from TRBD1 or TRBD2 (6 bases each). The CDR3 has 15 amino acids. Trimming removed 5 bases from V and 3 bases from J, with 18 bases in between. Germline CDR1 and CDR2: SGHDT and YYEEEE. The CDR3 region is CASSPLRRGFYEQYF. The CDR3 bases are TGTGCCAGCAGTCCCCTACGGAGGGGGTTCTACGAGCAGTACTTC.

The sample holds a few counts of this clone. The J gene is TRBJ2-2, the V gene TRBV27; TRBD2 might be the D (6 bases). The CDR3 loop spans 15 amino acids. V shed 3 bases and J shed 1 base, with 9 bases lying between them. Germline V gene sequence: CDR1 MNHEY, CDR2 SMNVEV (reference sequence). DNA for the CDR3: TGTGCCAGCAGTTTGGAGGGACTGAACACCGGGGAGCTGTTTTTT. This sequence encodes CASSLEGLNTGELFF.

This chain connects TRBV5-1 to TRBJ1-3; tentative D call: TRBD1 (6 bases). This CDR3 comprises 16 residues. V was clipped by 4 bases and J by 4 bases, with 18 bases between them. Germline V CDR1 and CDR2: SGHRS, YFSETQ. CDR3 region: CASSVSLGGRGNTIYF. DNA for the CDR3: TGCGCCAGCAGCGTAAGCCTAGGGGGTCGGGGAAACACCATATATTTT. The entire variable domain, with the rest obtained from reference TRBV5-1 and TRBJ1-3, is as follows: KAGVTQTPRYLIKTRGQQVTLSCSPISGHRSVSWYQQTPGQGLQFLFEYFSETQRNKGNFPGRFSGRQFSNSRSEMNVSTLELGDSALYLCASSVSLGGRGNTIYFGEGSWLTVV.

J is TRBJ2-7 and V is TRBV4-2; D gene uncertain. There are 14 residues in the CDR3. Trimming cost V 0 bases and J 0 bases, with 6 bases left between them. Germline V gene data show CDR1 as LGHNA and CDR2 as YNFKEQ. The CDR3 DNA is TGTGCCAGCAGCCAAGATGGGTTCTCCTACGAGCAGTACTTC. This codes for CASSQDGFSYEQYF.

The V call is TRBV5-1, the J call TRBJ2-3; 9 positions match TRBD2. Germline lookup yields CDR1 SGHRS and CDR2 YFSETQ. J lost 5 bases, V lost 0 bases, and 7 bases had no gene match. The length of the CDR3 is 16 residues. This CDR3 is CASSLEGSGRIDTQYF. CDR3 DNA: TGCGCCAGCAGCTTGGAAGGTAGCGGGAGAATAGATACGCAGTATTTT. Complete variable domain (other parts from reference TRBV5-1 and TRBJ2-3): KAGVTQTPRYLIKTRGQQVTLSCSPISGHRSVSWYQQTPGQGLQFLFEYFSETQRNKGNFPGRFSGRQFSNSRSEMNVSTLELGDSALYLCASSLEGSGRIDTQYFGPGTRLTVL.

The gene calls are TRBV2 and TRBJ2-3; a weak D match, TRBD1 (5 bases). This CDR3 region has 15 residues. The germline V gene has CDR1 SNHLY and CDR2 FYNNEI. V shed 2 bases and J shed 0 bases, with 9 bases lying between them. CDR3 protein: CASSEQGSSTDTQYF. The CDR3 nucleotides are TGTGCCAGCAGTGAACAGGGATCTAGCACAGATACGCAGTATTTT.

This rearrangement joins TRBV27 to TRBJ2-7; the match to TRBD2 covers 10 bases. Germline CDR1 MNHEY, CDR2 SMNVEV (reference sequence). The V segment lost 5 bases and the J segment 7 bases; nucleotides outside the gene matches: 11. The CDR3 is 15 amino acids. DNA of the CDR3: TGTGCCAGCAGTCCTAGCGGGAGCGGACGTTGGGAGCAGTACTTC. It specifies CASSPSGSGRWEQYF.

The chain joins TRBV25-1 to TRBJ2-3; D is undetermined. CDR3 length: 11 residues. Germline-derived CDR1 and CDR2 are MGHDK and SYGVNS. Trimming took 1 base from V and 11 from J, leaving 7 bases between them. In nucleotides, the CDR3 is TGTGCCAGCAGTGAATTCAGAGAGCAGTATTTT. Its protein is CASSEFREQYF.

The rearrangement links TRBV20-1 to TRBJ1-1; D gene uncertain. V lost 3 bases, J lost 4 bases, and 6 bases lay in between. The CDR3 consists of 11 residues. Germline V CDR1 and CDR2: DFQATT, SNEGSKA (reference sequence). CDR3 sequence: CSARESTEAFF. The CDR3 nucleotides are TGCAGTGCTAGGGAAAGCACTGAAGCTTTCTTT.

The rearrangement links TRBV27 to TRBJ2-1, with 7 nucleotides matching TRBD1. The CDR3 spans 16 residues. Trimming removed 6 bases from V and 0 bases from J; junction bases left unmatched: 8. The germline V gene encodes CDR1 MNHEY and CDR2 SMNVEV (reference sequence). CDR3 protein: CASSRGGQSSYNEQFF. CDR3 sequence (DNA): TGTGCCAGCAGCAGAGGGGGACAGAGCTCCTACAATGAGCAGTTCTTC.

The chain joins TRBV10-3 to TRBJ1-4, with D hard to call. With 2 bases removed from V and 8 bases from J, the gap between germline ends came to 12 bases. Germline lookup yields CDR1 ENHRY and CDR2 SYGVKD. There are 14 residues in the CDR3. The CDR3 reads CAISEDTRAEKLFF. For the CDR3, the DNA is TGTGCCATCAGTGAGGACACGAGGGCCGAAAAACTGTTTTTT.

The CDR3 region is CASSGTTYYEQYF. The CDR3 bases are TGTGCCAGCAGTGGGACTACTTACTACGAGCAGTACTTC. The gene calls are TRBV6-5 and TRBJ2-7, with 7 bases identical to TRBD2. Germline V gene sequence: CDR1 MNHEY, CDR2 SVGAGI. The junction had 4 bases not matched to a gene; V was cut back by 5 bases and J by 3 bases. CDR3 length: 13 residues.

This rearrangement joins TRBV19 to TRBJ1-1; D perhaps matches TRBD1 (5 bases). There are 13 residues in the CDR3. Per germline, CDR1 LNHDA and CDR2 SQIVND (reference sequence). Trimming took 6 bases from V and 1 from J, leaving 9 bases between them. The CDR3 region is CASSVRANTEAFF. CDR3 nucleotides: TGTGCCAGTAGCGTCAGGGCGAACACTGAAGCTTTCTTT.

The chain carries TRBV27 and TRBJ1-1; the D gene is possibly TRBD1 (5 bases). The ends were cut back, 3 bases at V and 1 base at J, with 12 bases in the middle. The CDR3 spans 15 residues. Germline CDR1 is MNHEY and CDR2 is SMNVEV (reference sequence). CDR3: CASSFNQGKNTEAFF. The CDR3 DNA is TGTGCCAGCAGTTTTAACCAGGGAAAGAACACTGAAGCTTTCTTT.

V usage is TRBV5-4 and J usage is TRBJ2-5, with 8 bases matching TRBD2. Trimming took 3 bases from V and 5 from J; bases not matched to a gene: 9. The CDR3 length is 15 residues. Germline V lookup: CDR1 SGHNT, CDR2 YYREEE (reference sequence). The CDR3 coding sequence is TGTGCCAGCAGCTGGCGAGCGGGGGCAGGGGAGACCCAGTACTTC. It translates to CASSWRAGAGETQYF.

This chain joins TRBV13 and TRBJ2-3; the match to TRBD2 covers 9 bases. The germline CDR1 and CDR2 sequences are PRHDT and FYEKMQ (reference sequence). The junction had 5 bases not matched to a gene; V was cut back by 0 bases and J by 1 base. CDR3 size: 17 residues. CDR3 nucleotides: TGTGCCAGCAGCTTAGGCCGTGGCGGGGGGGGCACAGATACGCAGTATTTT. It specifies CASSLGRGGGGTDTQYF.

This clone was seen once. V is TRBV5-6 and J is TRBJ2-4, with D perhaps being TRBD1 or TRBD2 (6 bases each). Germline CDR1 is SGHDT and CDR2 is YYEEEE. The CDR3 contains 11 residues. V was shortened by 4 bases and J by 8 bases, with 7 bases between the two germline ends. In nucleotides, the CDR3 is TGTGCCAGCAGCAGGGGGGACATTCAGTACTTC. Encoded protein: CASSRGDIQYF.

This sequence joins TRBV2 and TRBJ1-1; possibly TRBD1 for D (5 bases). V lost 6 bases and J 4 bases, leaving 15 bases between the germline ends. The germline CDR1 and CDR2 sequences are SNHLY and FYNNEI. The CDR3 sequence is 14 residues long. The CDR3 DNA is TGTGCCAGCAGCCTCGACAGCACCCTCACTGAAGCTTTCTTT. Amino acids: CASSLDSTLTEAFF.

V is TRBV11-2 and J is TRBJ2-2; possibly TRBD1 or TRBD2 for D (5 bases each). The CDR3 sequence is 16 residues long. Trimming removed 1 base at V and 4 bases at J, with 13 bases between. Germline V CDR1 and CDR2: SGHAT, FQNNGV. CDR3 DNA sequence: TGTGCCAGCAGCTTAGTGAGGGGTTCTGGCACCGGGGAGCTGTTTTTT. This encodes CASSLVRGSGTGELFF.

The gene calls are TRBV11-1 and TRBJ2-3; 7 positions agree with TRBD1. Germline loops: CDR1 SGHAT, CDR2 FQDESV (reference sequence). The CDR3 is 15 amino acids. V dropped 3 bases and J dropped 4; count of bases not matched to a gene: 7. In nucleotides, the CDR3 is TGTGCCAGCAGCTTTGAGGGGGCACCGGCAGATACGCAGTATTTT. Protein: CASSFEGAPADTQYF.

This clone has just one count. The genes are TRBV4-1 and TRBJ1-1; D gene ambiguous. Germline loops: CDR1 MGHRA, CDR2 YSYEKL. The CDR3 contains 16 residues. With 0 bases removed from V and 3 bases from J, the gap between germline ends came to 14 bases. As DNA, the CDR3 is TGCGCCAGCAGCCAAGAAAACGCCGTTTGGGACACTGAAGCTTTCTTT. It is translated as CASSQENAVWDTEAFF.

The rearrangement joins TRBV5-4 to TRBJ2-7, with D perhaps matching TRBD2 (5 bases). Trimming pared 2 bases from V and 0 bases from J, leaving 12 bases between. The CDR3 has 15 amino acids. Germline values: CDR1 SGHNT, CDR2 YYREEE (reference sequence). The CDR3 is CASSFPAGASYEQYF. CDR3 in DNA: TGTGCCAGCAGCTTTCCCGCGGGTGCCTCCTACGAGCAGTACTTC.

The V gene is TRBV30, the J gene TRBJ2-3, with TRBD2 matching over 11 bases. This CDR3 contains 13 residues. Looked up from germline, CDR1 is GTSNPN and CDR2 is SVGIG (reference sequence). V lost 8 bases to trimming and J lost 0 bases; unmatched junction nucleotides: 1. The CDR3 is CARTSGSTDTQYF. As DNA, the CDR3 is TGTGCCCGGACTAGCGGGAGCACAGATACGCAGTATTTT.

V and J are TRBV7-2 and TRBJ2-7, with D possibly TRBD2 on 6 matching bases. The CDR3 extends over 15 amino acids. V lost 7 bases and J 4 bases, leaving 20 bases between the germline ends. The germline CDR1 and CDR2 sequences are SGHTA and FQGNSA. CDR3 sequence reads: CASIGLGGRIYEQYF. CDR3 DNA: TGTGCCAGCATTGGGTTAGGAGGGAGGATATACGAGCAGTACTTC.